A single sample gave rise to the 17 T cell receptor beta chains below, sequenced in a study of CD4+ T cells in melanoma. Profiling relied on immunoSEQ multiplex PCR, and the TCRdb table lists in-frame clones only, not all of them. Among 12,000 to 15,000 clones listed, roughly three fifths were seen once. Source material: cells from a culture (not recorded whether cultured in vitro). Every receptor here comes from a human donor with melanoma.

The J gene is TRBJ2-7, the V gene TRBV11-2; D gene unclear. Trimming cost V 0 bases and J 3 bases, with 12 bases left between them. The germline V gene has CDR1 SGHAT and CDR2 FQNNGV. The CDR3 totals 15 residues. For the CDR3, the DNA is TGTGCCAGCAGCTTAGAGGGTCACGATTTCTACGAGCAGTACTTC. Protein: CASSLEGHDFYEQYF.

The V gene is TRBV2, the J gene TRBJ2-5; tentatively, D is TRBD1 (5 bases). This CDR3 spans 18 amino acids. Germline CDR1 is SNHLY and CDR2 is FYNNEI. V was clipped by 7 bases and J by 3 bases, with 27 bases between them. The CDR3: CASTVGQVSDRKEETQYF. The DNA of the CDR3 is TGTGCCAGCACCGTGGGTCAGGTGTCCGACAGAAAAGAAGAGACCCAGTACTTC.

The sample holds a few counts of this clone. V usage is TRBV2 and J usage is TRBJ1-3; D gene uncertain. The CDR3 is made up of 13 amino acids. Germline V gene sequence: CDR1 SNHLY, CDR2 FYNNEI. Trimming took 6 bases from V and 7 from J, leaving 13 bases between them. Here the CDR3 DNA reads TGTGCCAGCAGGGGAGACCTGGGCAACACCATATATTTT. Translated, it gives CASRGDLGNTIYF.

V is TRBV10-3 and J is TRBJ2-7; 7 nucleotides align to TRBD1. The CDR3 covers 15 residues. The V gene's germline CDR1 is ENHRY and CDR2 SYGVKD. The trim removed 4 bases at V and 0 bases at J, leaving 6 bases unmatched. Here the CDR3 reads CAISGPGTASYEQYF. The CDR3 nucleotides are TGTGCCATCAGTGGCCCCGGGACAGCCTCCTACGAGCAGTACTTC.

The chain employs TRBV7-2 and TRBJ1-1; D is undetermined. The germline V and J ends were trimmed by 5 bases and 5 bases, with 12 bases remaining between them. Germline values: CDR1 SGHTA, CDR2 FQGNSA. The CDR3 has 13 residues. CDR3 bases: TGTGCCAGCAGCCGGAGGGCGCAGACTGAAGCTTTCTTT. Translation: CASSRRAQTEAFF.

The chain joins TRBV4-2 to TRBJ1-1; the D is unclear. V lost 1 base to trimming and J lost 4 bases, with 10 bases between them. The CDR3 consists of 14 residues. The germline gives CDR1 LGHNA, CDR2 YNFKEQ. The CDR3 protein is CASSQVGMGTEAFF. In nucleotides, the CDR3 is TGTGCCAGCAGCCAAGTTGGGATGGGCACTGAAGCTTTCTTT.

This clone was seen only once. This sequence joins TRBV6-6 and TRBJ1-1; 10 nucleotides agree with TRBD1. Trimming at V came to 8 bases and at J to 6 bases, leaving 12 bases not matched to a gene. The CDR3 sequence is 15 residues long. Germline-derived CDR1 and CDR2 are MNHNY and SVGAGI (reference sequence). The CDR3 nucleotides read TGTGCCAGCGGGCCGACAGGGGGCTTATCTTCTGAAGCTTTCTTT. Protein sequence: CASGPTGGLSSEAFF.

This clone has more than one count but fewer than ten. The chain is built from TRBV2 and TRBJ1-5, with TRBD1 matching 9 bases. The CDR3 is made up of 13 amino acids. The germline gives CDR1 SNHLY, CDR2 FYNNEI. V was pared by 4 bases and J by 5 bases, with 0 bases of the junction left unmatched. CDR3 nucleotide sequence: TGTGCCAGCAGTGGACAGGGGGATCAGCCCCAGCATTTT. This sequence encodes CASSGQGDQPQHF.

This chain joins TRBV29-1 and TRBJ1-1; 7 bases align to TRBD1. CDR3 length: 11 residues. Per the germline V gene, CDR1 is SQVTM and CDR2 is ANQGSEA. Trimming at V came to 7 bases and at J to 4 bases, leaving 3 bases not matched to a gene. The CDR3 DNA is TGCAGCGGTCAGGGGGGCACTGAAGCTTTCTTT. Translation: CSGQGGTEAFF.

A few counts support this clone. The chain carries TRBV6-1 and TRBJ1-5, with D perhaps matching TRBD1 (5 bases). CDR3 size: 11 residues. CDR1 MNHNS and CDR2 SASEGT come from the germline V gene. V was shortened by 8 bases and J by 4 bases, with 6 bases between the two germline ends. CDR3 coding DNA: TGTGCCAGCGAGGGGAATCAGCCCCAGCATTTT. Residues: CASEGNQPQHF.

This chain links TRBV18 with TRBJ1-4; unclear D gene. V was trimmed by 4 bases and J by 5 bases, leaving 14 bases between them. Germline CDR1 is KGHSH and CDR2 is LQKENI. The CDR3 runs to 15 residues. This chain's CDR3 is CASSQRSEKNEKLFF. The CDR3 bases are TGTGCCAGCTCACAGAGGTCAGAGAAAAATGAAAAACTGTTTTTT.

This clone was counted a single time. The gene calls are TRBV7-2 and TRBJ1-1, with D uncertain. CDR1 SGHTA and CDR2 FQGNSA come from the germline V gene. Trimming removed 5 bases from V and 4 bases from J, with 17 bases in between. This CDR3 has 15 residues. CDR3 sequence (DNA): TGTGCCAGCAGCCGAGCGGGAGGAGGGAGCACTGAAGCTTTCTTT. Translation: CASSRAGGGSTEAFF.

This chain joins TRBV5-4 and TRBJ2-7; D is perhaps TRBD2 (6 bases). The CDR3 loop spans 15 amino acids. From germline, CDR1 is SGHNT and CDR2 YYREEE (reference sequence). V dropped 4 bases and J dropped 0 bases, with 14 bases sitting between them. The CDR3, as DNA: TGTGCCAGCAGCGGGGGACTCAGGAGCTCCTACGAGCAGTACTTC. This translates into CASSGGLRSSYEQYF.

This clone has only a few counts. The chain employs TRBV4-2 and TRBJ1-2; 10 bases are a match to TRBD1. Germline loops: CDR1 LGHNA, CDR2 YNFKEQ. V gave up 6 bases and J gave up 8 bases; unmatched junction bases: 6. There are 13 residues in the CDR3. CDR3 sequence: CASRRQGAHGYTF. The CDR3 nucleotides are TGTGCCAGCAGGCGACAGGGGGCACACGGCTACACCTTC.

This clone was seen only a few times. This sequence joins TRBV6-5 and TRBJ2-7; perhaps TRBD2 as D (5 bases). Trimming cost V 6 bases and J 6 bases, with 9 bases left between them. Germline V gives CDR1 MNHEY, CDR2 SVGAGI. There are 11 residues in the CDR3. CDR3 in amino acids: CASRLAGEQYF. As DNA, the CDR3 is TGTGCCAGCAGGCTAGCAGGCGAGCAGTACTTC.

This CDR3 is CASSFRNEQFF. The CDR3, as DNA: TGTGCCAGCAGCTTTCGCAATGAGCAGTTCTTC. V is TRBV5-5 and J is TRBJ2-1, with no clear D. Trimming removed 2 bases at V and 6 bases at J, with 3 bases between. The CDR3 extends over 11 amino acids. Germline V gene sequence: CDR1 SGHKS, CDR2 YYEKEE (reference sequence).

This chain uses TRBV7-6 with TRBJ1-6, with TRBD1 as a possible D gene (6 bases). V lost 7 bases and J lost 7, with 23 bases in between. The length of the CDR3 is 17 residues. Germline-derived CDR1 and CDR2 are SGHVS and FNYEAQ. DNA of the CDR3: TGTGCCAGCACCATTACCCCCGCCGGGACAACGAATTCACCCCTCCACTTT. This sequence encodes CASTITPAGTTNSPLHF. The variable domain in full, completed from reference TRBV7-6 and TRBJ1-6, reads GAGVSQSPRYKVTKRGQDVALRCDPISGHVSLYWYRQALGQGPEFLTYFNYEAQQDKSGLPNDRFSAERPEGSISTLTIQRTEQRDSAMYRCASTITPAGTTNSPLHFGNGTRLTVT.